This entry is about one T cell receptor beta chain. The junction and the germline gene differ at one end; a read error may be behind it. The data stem from a study of blood T cell repertoires in COVID-19. In the study overall: T cells, B-cell-depleted T cells, or PBMCs provided the cDNA or gDNA that served as material.

This table comes from immunoSEQ multiplex PCR, and its TCRdb copy is limited to in-frame clones, with some not included. The repertoire has 310,000 or so clones, 87% of them found once; the top ten carry 6% to 7%. Participant-given clinical history determined each cohort assignment. CDR3 size: 12 residues. Germline CDR1 is MNHEY and CDR2 is SMNVEV (reference sequence). The rearrangement joins TRBV27 to TRBJ2-7, with 13 bases that match TRBD2. The clonotype comes from a woman aged 40 to 55 who had recovered from COVID-19. The material sequenced was PBMCs or T cells enriched from blood (not recorded which). The CDR3 DNA is TGTGCCAGCAGTGGAACTAGCGGGAGGGCCCACTTC. Its translation is CASSGTSGRAHF.